This T cell receptor beta chain derives from a study of PD-1 blockade in classical Hodgkin lymphoma. Study-level findings and limits: Possible causes of repertoire differences, disease activity or prior therapy, remain undefined.

As to this clone: Antigen unknown.

Exposure to brentuximab vedotin varied, and each patient had relapsed following autologous stem cell transplantation. This table comes from immunoSEQ multiplex PCR, and its TCRdb copy is limited to in-frame clones, with some not included. Of 41,000 or so clones in the sample, approximately 83% are singletons; the top ten hold approximately 20%. The CDR3 totals 17 residues. The V gene end was trimmed by 0 bases and the J gene end by 2 bases; junction bases not matched to a gene: 6. Per germline, CDR1 SGHTA and CDR2 FQGNSA. This TCR was recovered from a human donor with classical Hodgkin lymphoma. Sample: peripheral blood mononuclear cells (PBMCs), taken at baseline. The chain is built from TRBV7-2 and TRBJ2-7; TRBD2 agrees at 11 bases. This CDR3 reads CASSLAFSGGGPYEQYF. In DNA, the CDR3 is TGTGCCAGCAGCTTAGCTTTTAGCGGGGGGGGTCCCTACGAGCAGTACTTC. Full variable domain (outside the CDR3, taken from reference TRBV7-2 and TRBJ2-7): GAGVSQSPSNKVTEKGKDVELRCDPISGHTALYWYRQSLGQGLEFLIYFQGNSAPDKSGLPSDRFSAERTGGSVSTLTIQRTQQEDSAVYLCASSLAFSGGGPYEQYFGPGTRLTVT.